This T cell receptor (beta chain) came from a study of identical twins. A universal primer site came from template switching; cDNA carried unique molecular identifiers. One entry per CDR3 protein results from TCRdb running MiXCR on the 5' RACE reads. Among under 400,000 distinct CDR3 sequences listed, about 10% were seen once. As for this clonotype: Its specificity is unknown.

Notes on the study in general: Memory repertoires lacked the insertion deficit that abundant cord blood beta clonotypes showed. The study found excess low generation probability among twin-shared out-of-frame alpha sequences. In monozygotic twins, models underestimated the sharing of out-of-frame TCR alpha.

The CDR3 has 18 residues. CDR1 and CDR2 from the germline V gene are SGHRS and YFSETQ. The V end lost 0 bases, the J end lost 1 base, and 14 bases lay between the germline ends. The chain is built from TRBV5-1 and TRBJ2-6, with unresolved D. The source is a woman in her fifties or sixties in good health. The source material was naive T cells sorted from blood. The CDR3 loop is CASSLAPPSPSGANVLTF. CDR3 DNA sequence: TGCGCCAGCAGCTTGGCGCCACCATCCCCTTCTGGGGCCAACGTCCTGACTTTC.